These 12 T cell receptor beta chains came from one sample sequenced in a study of CD8 T cells in Susac syndrome. A quantity of about 0.45 to 1 ug RNA underwent reverse transcription using random hexamers. From the immunoSEQ multiplex PCR reads, TCRdb called clonotypes with MiXCR, one entry per CDR3 protein. This table has more than 95,000 distinct CDR3 sequences, 90% to 95% appearing once. Sequencing was carried out using CD8+ T cells from PBMCs. Receptors were obtained from a human donor with multiple sclerosis.

The chain couples TRBV29-1 to TRBJ1-2, with D maybe TRBD1 (6 bases). This CDR3 has 13 residues. CDR1 and CDR2 from the germline V gene are SQVTM and ANQGSEA. With 3 bases removed from V and 0 bases from J, the gap between germline ends came to 8 bases. CDR3 amino acids: CSVETGANYGYTF. CDR3 DNA sequence: TGCAGCGTTGAGACAGGAGCTAACTATGGCTACACCTTC.

The chain recombines TRBV23-1 with TRBJ2-5; TRBD1 matches 7 bases. TRBV23-1 counts as an open reading frame of uncertain function. This CDR3 spans 16 amino acids. V lost 2 bases and J lost 3; bases outside the gene matches: 9. This CDR3 reads CASSQPEGAVEETQYF. The CDR3 DNA sequence: TGCGCCAGCAGTCAACCTGAGGGGGCGGTGGAAGAGACCCAGTACTTC.

The V gene is TRBV19, the J gene TRBJ1-5, with 7 nucleotides matching TRBD1. Germline trimming cut 7 bases from V and 2 bases from J; bases unmatched to any gene: 8. Germline V gene lookup returns CDR1 LNHDA and CDR2 SQIVND (reference sequence). The CDR3 has 15 residues. This chain's CDR3 is CASTEGAWGNQPQHF. CDR3 nucleotide sequence: TGTGCCAGTACCGAGGGGGCGTGGGGCAATCAGCCCCAGCATTTT.

Remarks on this clonotype: One junction end does not reproduce the germline sequence, and a read error may be involved. V gene TRBV4-1 combines with J gene TRBJ2-7; D uncertain. Germline-derived CDR1 and CDR2 are MGHRA and YSYEKL. There are 15 residues in the CDR3. The CDR3 region is CASSEELWALDEQYF. CDR3 DNA: TGCGCCAGCAGCGAAGAATTATGGGCGTTGGACGAGCAGTACTTC.

The chain uses TRBV12-3 or TRBV12-4 and TRBJ1-1; D ambiguous. The V gene lost 3 bases and the J gene lost 11 bases, with 13 bases spanning the gap. The CDR3 covers 12 residues. DNA of the CDR3: TGTGCCAGCAGTTTGGGCAGGACTGGGGCTTTCTTT. The encoded protein is CASSLGRTGAFF.

CDR3 nucleotides: TGTGCCAGCTCACCACCGCGGGGATGGAATTGGACAAGGGCTAGCACAGATACGCAGTATTTT. It yields the protein CASSPPRGWNWTRASTDTQYF. The J gene is TRBJ2-3, the V gene TRBV18, with TRBD2 as a possible D gene (6 bases). V lost 0 bases, J lost 0 bases, and 25 bases lay in between. Per the germline V gene, CDR1 is KGHSH and CDR2 is LQKENI. The CDR3 runs to 21 residues.

The chain uses TRBV19 and TRBJ2-7, with TRBD1 matching 12 bases. In germline, CDR1 is LNHDA, CDR2 SQIVND (reference sequence). Losses at the gene ends were 7 bases for V and 7 bases for J; bases not matched to a gene: 8. CDR3 length equals 14 residues. CDR3 residues: CASTPGQGAGEQYF. CDR3 nucleotide sequence: TGTGCCAGTACTCCGGGACAGGGGGCGGGGGAGCAGTACTTC.

This clonotype has just one count. The rearrangement joins TRBV6-2 or TRBV6-3 to TRBJ2-5, with D perhaps matching TRBD1 (6 bases). Germline V lookup: CDR1 MNHEY, CDR2 SVGEGT. The CDR3 is made up of 15 amino acids. Trimming took 5 bases from V and 3 from J, leaving 16 bases between them. CDR3 amino acids: CASSTHRDIEETQYF. CDR3 bases: TGTGCCAGCAGTACCCACCGGGACATAGAAGAGACCCAGTACTTC.

The rearrangement uses TRBV5-1 and TRBJ2-7; D may be TRBD2 (7 bases). Germline assignment: CDR1 SGHRS and CDR2 YFSETQ. The CDR3 length is 17 residues. Trimming removed 3 bases from V and 0 bases from J, with 19 bases in between. This CDR3 reads CASSWGALAQSSYEQYF. The CDR3 DNA reads TGCGCCAGCAGCTGGGGGGCACTAGCGCAGAGCTCCTACGAGCAGTACTTC. The full variable domain, in which reference TRBV5-1 and TRBJ2-7 provide the parts outside the CDR3, is KAGVTQTPRYLIKTRGQQVTLSCSPISGHRSVSWYQQTPGQGLQFLFEYFSETQRNKGNFPGRFSGRQFSNSRSEMNVSTLELGDSALYLCASSWGALAQSSYEQYFGPGTRLTVT.

J is TRBJ2-7 and V is TRBV6-6, with D maybe TRBD1 (6 bases). The germline gives CDR1 MNHNY, CDR2 SVGAGI (reference sequence). V was trimmed by 8 bases and J by 3 bases, leaving 11 bases between them. The CDR3 consists of 12 residues. The CDR3 spells CASLGTIYEQYF. Written as DNA, the CDR3 is TGTGCCAGCCTCGGGACAATCTACGAGCAGTACTTC.

This sequence joins TRBV27 and TRBJ1-4; D gene uncertain. The CDR3 sequence is 14 residues long. Per germline, CDR1 MNHEY and CDR2 SMNVEV (reference sequence). V lost 5 bases to trimming and J lost 8 bases, with 15 bases between them. The CDR3 is CASSRRSLPEKLFF. In nucleotides, the CDR3 is TGTGCCAGCAGTCGGCGGAGCTTACCCGAAAAACTGTTTTTT. Drawing the rest from reference TRBV27 and TRBJ1-4, the complete variable domain is EAQVTQNPRYLITVTGKKLTVTCSQNMNHEYMSWYRQDPGLGLRQIYYSMNVEVTDKGDVPEGYKVSRKEKRNFPLILESPSPNQTSLYFCASSRRSLPEKLFFGSGTQLSVL.

The rearrangement uses TRBV25-1 and TRBJ2-6, with 8 bases that match TRBD1. The germline gives CDR1 MGHDK, CDR2 SYGVNS. This CDR3 has 19 residues. The junction had 9 bases not matched to a gene; V was cut back by 2 bases and J by 0 bases. This CDR3 reads CASSEPGTGQSSGANVLTF. Written as DNA, the CDR3 is TGTGCCAGCAGTGAACCCGGGACAGGACAAAGCTCTGGGGCCAACGTCCTGACTTTC.